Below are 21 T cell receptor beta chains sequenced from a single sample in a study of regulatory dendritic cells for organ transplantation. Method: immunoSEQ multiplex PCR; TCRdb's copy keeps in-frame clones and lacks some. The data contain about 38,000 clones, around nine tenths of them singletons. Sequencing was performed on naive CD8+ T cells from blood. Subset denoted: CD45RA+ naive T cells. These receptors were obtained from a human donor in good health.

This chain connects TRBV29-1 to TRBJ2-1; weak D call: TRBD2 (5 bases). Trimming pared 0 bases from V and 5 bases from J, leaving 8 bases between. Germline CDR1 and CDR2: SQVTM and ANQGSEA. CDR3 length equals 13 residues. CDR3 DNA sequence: TGCAGCGTTGAAGACGGGAATCACAATGAGCAGTTCTTC. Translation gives CSVEDGNHNEQFF.

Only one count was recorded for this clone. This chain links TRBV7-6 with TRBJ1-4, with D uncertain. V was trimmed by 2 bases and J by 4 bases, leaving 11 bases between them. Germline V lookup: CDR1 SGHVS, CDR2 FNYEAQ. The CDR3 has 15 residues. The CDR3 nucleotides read TGTGCCAGCAGCTTATGGACGGAGAATAATGAAAAACTGTTTTTT. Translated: CASSLWTENNEKLFF.

The CDR3 nucleotides are TGTGCCAGCAGTGGTCGGACCGGGGAGCTGTTTTTT. It encodes CASSGRTGELFF. The V gene is TRBV2, the J gene TRBJ2-2; D is unclear. The CDR3 length is 12 residues. Germline V lookup: CDR1 SNHLY, CDR2 FYNNEI. V was pared by 4 bases and J by 5 bases, with 5 bases between.

The CDR3 region has the DNA TGTGCCAGCAGCTTCGGGACTGGTTTGGGCTATGGCTACACCTTC. The encoded protein is CASSFGTGLGYGYTF. The chain couples TRBV7-9 to TRBJ1-2; a possible D gene is TRBD1 (5 bases). The CDR3 spans 15 residues. Trimming left V 3 bases short and J 4 bases short, with 15 bases between. Germline values: CDR1 SEHNR, CDR2 FQNEAQ (reference sequence).

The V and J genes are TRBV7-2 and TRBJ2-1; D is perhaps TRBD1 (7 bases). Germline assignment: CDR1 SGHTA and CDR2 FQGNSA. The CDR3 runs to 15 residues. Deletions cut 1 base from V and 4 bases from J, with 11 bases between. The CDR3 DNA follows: TGTGCCAGCAGCTTAGGGCAGGGGGGATACAATGAGCAGTTCTTC. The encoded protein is CASSLGQGGYNEQFF. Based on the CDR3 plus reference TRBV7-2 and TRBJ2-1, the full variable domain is GAGVSQSPSNKVTEKGKDVELRCDPISGHTALYWYRQSLGQGLEFLIYFQGNSAPDKSGLPSDRFSAERTGGSVSTLTIQRTQQEDSAVYLCASSLGQGGYNEQFFGPGTRLTVL.

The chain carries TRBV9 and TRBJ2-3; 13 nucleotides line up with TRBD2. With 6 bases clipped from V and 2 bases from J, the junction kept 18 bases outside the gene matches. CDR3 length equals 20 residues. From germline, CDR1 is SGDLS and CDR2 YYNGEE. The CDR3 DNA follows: TGTGCCAGCAATGGTCCTGGACTAGCGGGAGTTGAGTTTCACACAGATACGCAGTATTTT. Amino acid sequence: CASNGPGLAGVEFHTDTQYF.

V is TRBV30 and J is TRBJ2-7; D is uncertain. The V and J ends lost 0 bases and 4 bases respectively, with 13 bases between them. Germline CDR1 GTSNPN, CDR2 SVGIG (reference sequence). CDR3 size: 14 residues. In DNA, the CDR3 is TGTGCCTGGAGTGTATCCCTAGGGTCTTACGAGCAGTACTTC. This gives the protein CAWSVSLGSYEQYF.

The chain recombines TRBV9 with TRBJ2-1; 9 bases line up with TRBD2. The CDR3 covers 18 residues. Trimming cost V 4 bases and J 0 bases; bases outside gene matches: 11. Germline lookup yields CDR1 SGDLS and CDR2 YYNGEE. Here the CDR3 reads CASSTPSGLAYSYNEQFF. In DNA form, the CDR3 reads TGTGCCAGCAGCACCCCGAGTGGACTAGCGTACTCCTACAATGAGCAGTTCTTC.

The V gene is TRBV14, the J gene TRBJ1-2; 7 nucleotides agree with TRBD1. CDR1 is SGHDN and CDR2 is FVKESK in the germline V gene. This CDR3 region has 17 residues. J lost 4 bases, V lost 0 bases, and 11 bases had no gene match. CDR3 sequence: CASSQEPAGTAIYGYTF. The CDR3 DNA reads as TGTGCCAGCAGCCAAGAACCAGCCGGGACAGCGATCTATGGCTACACCTTC.

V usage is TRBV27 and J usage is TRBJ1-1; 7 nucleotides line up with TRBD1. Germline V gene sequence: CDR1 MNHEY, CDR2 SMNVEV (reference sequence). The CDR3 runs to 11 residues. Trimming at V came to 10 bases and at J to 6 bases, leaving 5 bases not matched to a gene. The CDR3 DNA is TGTGCCATCCACAGGGGTCCTGAAGCTTTCTTT. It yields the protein CAIHRGPEAFF.

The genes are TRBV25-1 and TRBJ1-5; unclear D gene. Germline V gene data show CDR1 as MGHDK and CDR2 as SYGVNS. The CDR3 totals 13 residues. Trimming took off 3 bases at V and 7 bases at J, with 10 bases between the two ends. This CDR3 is CASSDGPGQPQHF. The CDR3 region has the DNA TGTGCCAGCAGTGATGGGCCCGGACAGCCCCAGCATTTT.

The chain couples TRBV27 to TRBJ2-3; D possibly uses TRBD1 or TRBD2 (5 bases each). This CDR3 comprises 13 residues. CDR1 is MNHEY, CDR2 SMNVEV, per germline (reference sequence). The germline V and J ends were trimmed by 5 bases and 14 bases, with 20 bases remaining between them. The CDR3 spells CASSPWPGTPGYF. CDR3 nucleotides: TGTGCCAGCAGTCCCTGGCCCGGGACCCCAGGGTATTTT.

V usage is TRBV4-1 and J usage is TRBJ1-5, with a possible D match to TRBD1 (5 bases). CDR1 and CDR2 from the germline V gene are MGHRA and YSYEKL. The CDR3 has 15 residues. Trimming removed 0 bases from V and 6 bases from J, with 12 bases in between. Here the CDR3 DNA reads TGCGCCAGCAGCCAAGAAGGCCAGGGCAGTCAGCCCCAGCATTTT. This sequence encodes CASSQEGQGSQPQHF.

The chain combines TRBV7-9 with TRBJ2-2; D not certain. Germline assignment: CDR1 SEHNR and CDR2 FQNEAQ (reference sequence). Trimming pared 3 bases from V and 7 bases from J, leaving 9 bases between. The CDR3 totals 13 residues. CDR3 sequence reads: CASSFEVYGELFF. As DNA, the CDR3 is TGTGCCAGCAGCTTTGAAGTGTACGGGGAGCTGTTTTTT.

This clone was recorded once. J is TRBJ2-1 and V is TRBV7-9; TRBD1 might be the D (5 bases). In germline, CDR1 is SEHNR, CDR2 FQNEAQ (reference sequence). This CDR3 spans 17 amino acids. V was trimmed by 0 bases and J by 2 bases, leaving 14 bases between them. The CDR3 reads CASSLAQGVGPYNEQFF. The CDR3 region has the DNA TGTGCCAGCAGCTTAGCGCAAGGGGTGGGGCCCTACAATGAGCAGTTCTTC. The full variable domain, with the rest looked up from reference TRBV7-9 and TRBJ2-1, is DTGVSQNPRHKITKRGQNVTFRCDPISEHNRLYWYRQTLGQGPEFLTYFQNEAQLEKSRLLSDRFSAERPKGSFSTLEIQRTEQGDSAMYLCASSLAQGVGPYNEQFFGPGTRLTVL.

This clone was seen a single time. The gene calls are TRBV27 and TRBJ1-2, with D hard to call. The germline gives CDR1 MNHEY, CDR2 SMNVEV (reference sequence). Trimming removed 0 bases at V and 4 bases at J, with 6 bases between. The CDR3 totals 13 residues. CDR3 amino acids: CASSLSMTYGYTF. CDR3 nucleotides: TGTGCCAGCAGTTTATCGATGACCTATGGCTACACCTTC.

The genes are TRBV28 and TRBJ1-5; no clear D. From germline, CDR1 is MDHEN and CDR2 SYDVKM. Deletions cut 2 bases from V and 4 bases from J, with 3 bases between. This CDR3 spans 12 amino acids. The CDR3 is CASSLVNQPQHF. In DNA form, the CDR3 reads TGTGCCAGCAGTTTAGTGAATCAGCCCCAGCATTTT.

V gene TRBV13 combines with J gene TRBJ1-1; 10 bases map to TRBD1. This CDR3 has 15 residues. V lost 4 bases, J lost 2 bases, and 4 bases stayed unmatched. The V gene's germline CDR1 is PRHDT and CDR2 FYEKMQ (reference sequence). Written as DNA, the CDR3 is TGTGCCAGCAGCTACCGGACAGGGGGAAACACTGAAGCTTTCTTT. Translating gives CASSYRTGGNTEAFF.

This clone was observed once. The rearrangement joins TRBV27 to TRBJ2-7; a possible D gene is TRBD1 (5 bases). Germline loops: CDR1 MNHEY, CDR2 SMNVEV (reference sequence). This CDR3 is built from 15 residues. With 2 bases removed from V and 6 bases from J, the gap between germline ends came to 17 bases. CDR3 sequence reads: CASSLGAGFPIEQYF. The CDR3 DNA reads TGTGCCAGCAGTTTAGGGGCAGGGTTTCCCATCGAGCAGTACTTC.

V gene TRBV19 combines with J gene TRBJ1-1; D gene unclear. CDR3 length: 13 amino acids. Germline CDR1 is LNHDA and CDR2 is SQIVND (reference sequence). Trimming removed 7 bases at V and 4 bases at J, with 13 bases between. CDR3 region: CASMSLVPTEAFF. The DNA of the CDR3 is TGTGCCAGTATGTCCCTAGTGCCCACTGAAGCTTTCTTT.

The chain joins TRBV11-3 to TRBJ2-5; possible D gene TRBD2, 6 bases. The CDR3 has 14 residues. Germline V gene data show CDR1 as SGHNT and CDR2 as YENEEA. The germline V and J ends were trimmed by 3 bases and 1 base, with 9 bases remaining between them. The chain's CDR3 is CASSFGGLQETQYF. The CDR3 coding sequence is TGTGCCAGCAGCTTCGGGGGACTCCAAGAGACCCAGTACTTC.